This T cell receptor beta chain was sequenced in a study of OX40 agonist ivuxolimab in advanced cancers. As for the study in general: Participants, approximately 80% male, averaged roughly 60 years of age, ranging from about 23 to 79.

V lost 4 bases and J lost 4; bases outside the gene matches: 4. This CDR3 is 16 amino acids long. CDR1 and CDR2 from the germline V gene are SGHNT and YYREEE (reference sequence). The assay was immunoSEQ multiplex PCR, and TCRdb's table has in-frame clones only and misses some. The data hold about 24,000 clones, with more than 65% observed a single time. The input for sequencing was CD4+ or CD8+ T cells sorted from blood, taken in a trial of the OX40 agonist ivuxolimab. The chain carries TRBV5-4 and TRBJ2-2; 13 nucleotides line up with TRBD2. The origin of this receptor is an adult with an advanced solid tumor such as melanoma, head and neck, liver or kidney cancer. CDR3 coding DNA: TGTGCCAGCAGCATCGGACTAGCGGGAGCCACCGGGGAGCTGTTTTTT. Amino acids: CASSIGLAGATGELFF. The full variable domain, rest sourced from reference TRBV5-4 and TRBJ2-2, is ETGVTQSPTHLIKTRGQQVTLRCSSQSGHNTVSWYQQALGQGPQFIFQYYREEENGRGNFPPRFSGLQFPNYSSELNVNALELDDSALYLCASSIGLAGATGELFFGEGSRLTVL.